This T cell receptor beta chain was recovered during a study of blood T cell repertoires in COVID-19 (dated by TCRdb to 2020 to 2022). Turning to the overall study: Samples covering the acute and convalescent phases of COVID-19 were provided by collaborators in the United States, Italy and Spain. Where available, HLA class I and class II types were taken from metadata supplied by the sample provider and were not determined by assay-based typing. The prospective study material was composed of cDNA or gDNA derived from T cells, B-cell-depleted T cells, or PBMCs. The samples were drawn from two sources: the first 160 participants of the ongoing ImmuneRACE study, and 950 to 1,500 subjects contributed by 6 global collaborators. Nearly every sample came with metadata listing a de-identified subject ID, COVID-19 status, age in years and sex. The dataset comprised deeply sampled blood TCRbeta repertoires from subjects exposed to, actively infected with, or recovered from COVID-19. The repertoires were made available in a free public database intended to serve as a resource for research on the immune response to SARS-CoV-2.

The collaborating institutions used their own protocols to collect whole blood in K2EDTA tubes. Collaborator samples were shipped for TCRbeta analysis as frozen whole blood, isolated PBMCs, or DNA extracted from either sample type. CDR1 and CDR2 are read off the germline V gene (reference sequence) as MNHEY and SMNVEV. Spanning cysteine to phenylalanine, the CDR3 consists of 15 amino acids. Of the read, only the CDR3 DNA is kept; its 45 bases are in frame from base 1. Relative to germline, V is missing 4 bases and J is missing 1 base, with 5 bases of the junction outside any gene match. The immunoSEQ Assay, a bias-controlled multiplex PCR, was used to amplify TCRbeta CDR3 regions from genomic DNA. Under the source paper's analysis protocol: The number of nucleated cells in each sample was estimated by amplification of reference gene primers within the assay. Sequence reads were collapsed and filtered to measure the absolute abundance of every unique TCRbeta CDR3 rearrangement. For each sample, productive Simpson clonality was calculated as the square root of Simpson's diversity index over productive rearrangements. TCRdb retrieved this table from immuneACCESS and kept in-frame rearrangements only. Not all clones are present; in checked studies, unresolved V genes account for under half, and no reason is known for the remainder. V and J calls and clone size are copied from that table; D and trimming were computed from the DNA. The sample has about 240,000 clones on record, about 80% of them singletons. Of the sample, approximately 3.2% is held by the ten largest clones.

On the study overall, not on this receptor specifically: Clinical and demographic metadata were provided uncurated, with the amount varying by source and participant.

Worth noting for this clone: It has no known antigen specificity. Base-call qualities are not available, and no considerably larger clone is one nucleotide away.

The receptor comes from an elderly woman with acute or convalescent COVID-19. Sequencing was carried out using peripheral blood. The chain couples TRBV27 to TRBJ2-7; TRBD1 matches 9 bases in the middle. The CDR3 region reads CASSYRDRVSYEQYF. The nucleotide sequence is TGTGCCAGCAGTTACCGGGACAGGGTTTCCTACGAGCAGTACTTC.